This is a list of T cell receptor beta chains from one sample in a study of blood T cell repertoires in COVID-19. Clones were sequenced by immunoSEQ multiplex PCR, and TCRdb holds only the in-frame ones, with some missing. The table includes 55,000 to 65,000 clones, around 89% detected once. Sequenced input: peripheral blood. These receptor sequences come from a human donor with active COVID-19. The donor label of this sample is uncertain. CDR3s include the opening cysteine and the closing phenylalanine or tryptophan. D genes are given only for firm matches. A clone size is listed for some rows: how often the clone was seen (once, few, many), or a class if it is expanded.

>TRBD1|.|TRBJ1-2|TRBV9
TGTGCCAGCAGCTCTACAGGGGGCTATGGCTACACCTTC
CASSSTGGYGYTF
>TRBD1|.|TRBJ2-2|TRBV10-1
TGCGCCAGCAGTAACGACAGGGGCACCGGGGAGCTGTTTTTT
CASSNDRGTGELFF
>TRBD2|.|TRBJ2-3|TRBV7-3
TGTGCCAGCAGCTCTTTAGCGGGGGGGCGAGATACGCAGTATTTT
CASSSLAGGRDTQYF
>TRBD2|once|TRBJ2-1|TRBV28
TGTGCCAGCACCGCGGGAGGCCTAAGGGGTAGTGAGCAGTTCTTC
CASTAGGLRGSEQFF
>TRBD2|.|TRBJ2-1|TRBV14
TGTGCCAGCAGCCAGACTAGCGCCCTCTACAATGAGCAGTTCTTC
CASSQTSALYNEQFF
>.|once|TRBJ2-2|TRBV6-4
TGTGCCAGCACCACTATCCCCGGGGCCGGGGAGCTGTTTTTT
CASTTIPGAGELFF
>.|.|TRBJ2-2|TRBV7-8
TGTGCCAGCAGCTTAGTCGTACAGATGAACACCGGGGAGCTGTTTTTT
CASSLVVQMNTGELFF
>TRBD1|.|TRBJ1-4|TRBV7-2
TGTGCCAGCAGCCAGGGACAGGGAGGGGAAAAACTGTTTTTT
CASSQGQGGEKLFF
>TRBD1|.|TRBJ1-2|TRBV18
TGTGCCAGCTCACCACCGGAGGGGGCCTTCTATGGCTACACCTTC
CASSPPEGAFYGYTF
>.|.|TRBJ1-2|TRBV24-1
TGTGCCACCAGTGATTTCCGGGGCTATGGCTACACCTTC
CATSDFRGYGYTF
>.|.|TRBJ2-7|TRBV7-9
TGTGCCAGCAGCTCACGAACAGGGATCTACGAGCAGTACTTC
CASSSRTGIYEQYF
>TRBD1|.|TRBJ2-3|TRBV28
TGTGCCAGCAGTTGGGTTACAGGGGGCGCTATAGCAGATACGCAGTATTTT
CASSWVTGGAIADTQYF
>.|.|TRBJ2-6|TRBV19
TGTGCCAGTAGTATAGATTCTGAGATATCTGGGGCCAACGTCCTGACTTTC
CASSIDSEISGANVLTF
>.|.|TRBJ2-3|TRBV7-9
TGTGCCAGCAGCTCTGGCGGCCCTACAGATACGCAGTATTTT
CASSSGGPTDTQYF
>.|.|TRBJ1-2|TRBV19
TGTGCCAGTAGTCCTCTCGACAGGCTCTATGGCTACACCTTC
CASSPLDRLYGYTF
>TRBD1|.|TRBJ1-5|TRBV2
TGTGCCAGCAGTGGACAGGGCGGTCAGCCCCAGCATTTT
CASSGQGGQPQHF
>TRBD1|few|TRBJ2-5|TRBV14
TGTGCCAGCAGCCGCTACAGGACAGGGGGCGAGGAGACCCAGTACTTC
CASSRYRTGGEETQYF
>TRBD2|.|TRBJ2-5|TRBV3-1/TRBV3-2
TGTGCCAGCAGCCCCGGACTAGCGGGCTCACGGGGGACCCAGTACTTC
CASSPGLAGSRGTQYF
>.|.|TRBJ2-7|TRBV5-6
TGTGCCAGCAGCCACAAGACCGCGGCCGAGCAGTACTTC
CASSHKTAAEQYF
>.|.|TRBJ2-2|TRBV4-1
TGCGCCAGCAGCCATTCCTCCGCAGAGAACACCGGGGAGCTGTTTTTT
CASSHSSAENTGELFF
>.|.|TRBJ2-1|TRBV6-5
TGTGCCAGCAGTTACTCCGGCGGTGAGCAGTTCTTC
CASSYSGGEQFF
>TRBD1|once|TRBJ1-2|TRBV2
TGTGCCAGCAGCGGGACAGGGATTATCTATGGCTACACCTTC
CASSGTGIIYGYTF
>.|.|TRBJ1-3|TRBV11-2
TGTGCCAGCAGCTTGGAAGGGGCATATGTAAACACCATATATTTT
CASSLEGAYVNTIYF
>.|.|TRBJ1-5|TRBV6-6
TGTGCCAGCAGCGGCTCTGAGGGTATGAATAGGGCCCTAAGCGGGCAGCCCCAGCATTTT
CASSGSEGMNRALSGQPQHF
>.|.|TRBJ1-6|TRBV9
TGTGCCAGCAGCGAGCGAGCAGATTCCTATAATTCACCCCTCCACTTT
CASSERADSYNSPLHF
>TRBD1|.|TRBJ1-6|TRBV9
TGTGCCAGCAGCCCCAGGACAGGGGAAGGAGCACCCCTCCACTTT
CASSPRTGEGAPLHF
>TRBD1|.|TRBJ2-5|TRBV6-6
TGTGCCAGCAGCTGGACAGGGGAGGAGACCCAGTACTTC
CASSWTGEETQYF
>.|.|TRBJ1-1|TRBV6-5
TGTGCCAGCAGTCCGGACAGAAACATGAACACTGAAGCTTTCTTT
CASSPDRNMNTEAFF
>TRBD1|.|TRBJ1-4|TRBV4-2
TGTGCCAGCAGCTATCAATACAGGGGTTATGAAAAACTGTTTTTT
CASSYQYRGYEKLFF
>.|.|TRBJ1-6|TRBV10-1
TGCGCCAGCAGTCCCGGGGGGGGACCCCTCCACTTT
CASSPGGGPLHF
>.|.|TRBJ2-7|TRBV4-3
TGCGCCAGCAGCCAAGAACGGGGGTTCCACGAGCAGTACTTC
CASSQERGFHEQYF
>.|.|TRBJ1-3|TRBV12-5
TGTGCTAGTGGTCCCGTTATTGGAAACACCATATATTTT
CASGPVIGNTIYF
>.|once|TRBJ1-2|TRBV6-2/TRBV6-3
TGTGCCAGCAGTTACAGCCAATCTAACTATGGCTACACCTTC
CASSYSQSNYGYTF
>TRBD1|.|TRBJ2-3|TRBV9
TGTGCCAGCAGCGTAGTCGACAGGGGGGTCCCAGATACGCAGTATTTT
CASSVVDRGVPDTQYF
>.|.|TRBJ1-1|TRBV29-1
TGCAGCGTCAGGGTTCAAATGAACACTGAAGCTTTCTTT
CSVRVQMNTEAFF
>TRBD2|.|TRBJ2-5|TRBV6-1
TGTGCCAGCAGTGAAGTAGCAGGCGGGGGGGCCCAAGAGACCCAGTACTTC
CASSEVAGGGAQETQYF
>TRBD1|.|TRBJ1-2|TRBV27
TGTGCCAGCAGACCGACAGGGGGTGGGTATGGCTACACCTTC
CASRPTGGGYGYTF
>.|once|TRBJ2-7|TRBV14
TGTGCCAGCAGCCGACAGGTTTTCTACGAGCAGTACTTC
CASSRQVFYEQYF
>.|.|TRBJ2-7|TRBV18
TGTGCCAGCTCAGACCTTCGGACAGATAACGAGCAGTACTTC
CASSDLRTDNEQYF
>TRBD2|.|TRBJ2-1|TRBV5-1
TGCGCCAGCAGCTTGGTAGGACTAGCGGGTCGAGCCCTTTACAATGAGCAGTTCTTC
CASSLVGLAGRALYNEQFF
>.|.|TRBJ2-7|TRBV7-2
TGTGCCAGCAGCTTAGGGCCGGGTGGCGAGCAGTACTTC
CASSLGPGGEQYF
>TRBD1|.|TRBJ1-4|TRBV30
TGTGCCTGGAGCGACAGGGGCGACAAGGAACTGTTTTTT
CAWSDRGDKELFF
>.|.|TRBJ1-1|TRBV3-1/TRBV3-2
TGTGCCAGCAGAAATACAGGAACAAGGAACACTGAAGCTTTCTTT
CASRNTGTRNTEAFF